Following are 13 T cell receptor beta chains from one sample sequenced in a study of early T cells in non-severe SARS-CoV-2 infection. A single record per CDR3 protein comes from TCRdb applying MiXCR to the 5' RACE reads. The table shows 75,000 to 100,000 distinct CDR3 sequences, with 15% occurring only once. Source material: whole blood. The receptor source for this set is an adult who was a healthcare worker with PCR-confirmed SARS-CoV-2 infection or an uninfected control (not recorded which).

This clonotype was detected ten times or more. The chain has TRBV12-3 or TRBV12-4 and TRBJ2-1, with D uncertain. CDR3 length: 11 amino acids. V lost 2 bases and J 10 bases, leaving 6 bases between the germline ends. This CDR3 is CASSLRIEQFF. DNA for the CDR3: TGTGCCAGCAGTTTACGCATCGAGCAGTTCTTC.

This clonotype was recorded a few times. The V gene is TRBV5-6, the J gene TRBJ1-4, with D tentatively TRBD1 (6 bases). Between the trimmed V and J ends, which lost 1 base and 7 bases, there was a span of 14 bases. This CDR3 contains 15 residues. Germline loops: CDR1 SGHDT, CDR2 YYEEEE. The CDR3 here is CASSLWQQGGEKLFF. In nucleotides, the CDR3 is TGTGCCAGCAGCTTGTGGCAACAGGGAGGTGAAAAACTGTTTTTT.

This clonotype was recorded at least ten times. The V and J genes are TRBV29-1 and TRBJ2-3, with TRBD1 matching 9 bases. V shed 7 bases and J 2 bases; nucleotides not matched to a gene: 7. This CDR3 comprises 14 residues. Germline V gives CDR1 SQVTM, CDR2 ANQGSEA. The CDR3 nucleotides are TGCAGCGGGACAGGGGACGATAACACAGATACGCAGTATTTT. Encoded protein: CSGTGDDNTDTQYF.

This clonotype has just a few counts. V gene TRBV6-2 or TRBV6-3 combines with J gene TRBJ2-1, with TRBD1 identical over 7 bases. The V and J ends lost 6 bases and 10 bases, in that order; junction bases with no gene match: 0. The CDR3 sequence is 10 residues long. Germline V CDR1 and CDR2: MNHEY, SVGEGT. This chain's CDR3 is CASRDREQFF. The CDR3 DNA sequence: TGTGCCAGCAGGGACAGGGAGCAGTTCTTC.

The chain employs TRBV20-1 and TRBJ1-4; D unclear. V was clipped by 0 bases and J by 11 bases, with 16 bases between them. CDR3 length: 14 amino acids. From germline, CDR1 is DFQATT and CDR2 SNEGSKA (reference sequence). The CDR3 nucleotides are TGCAGTGCTAGAGATGTTGGATTAATGAGGAAACTGTTTTTT. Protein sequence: CSARDVGLMRKLFF.

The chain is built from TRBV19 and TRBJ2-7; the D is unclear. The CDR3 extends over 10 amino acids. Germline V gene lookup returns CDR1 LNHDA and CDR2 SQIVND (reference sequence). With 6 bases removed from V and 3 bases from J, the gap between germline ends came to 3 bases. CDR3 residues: CASRIYEQYF. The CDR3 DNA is TGTGCCAGTAGGATCTACGAGCAGTACTTC.

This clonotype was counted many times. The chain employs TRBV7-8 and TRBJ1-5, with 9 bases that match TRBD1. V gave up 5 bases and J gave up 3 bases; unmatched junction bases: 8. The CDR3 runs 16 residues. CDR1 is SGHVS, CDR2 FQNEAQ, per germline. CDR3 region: CASSNRTGAINQPQHF. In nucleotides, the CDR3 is TGTGCCAGCAGCAACCGGACAGGGGCTATCAATCAGCCCCAGCATTTT.

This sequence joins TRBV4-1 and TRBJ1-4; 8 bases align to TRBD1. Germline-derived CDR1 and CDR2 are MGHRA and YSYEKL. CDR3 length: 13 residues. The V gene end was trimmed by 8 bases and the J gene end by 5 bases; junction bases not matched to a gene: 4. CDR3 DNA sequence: TGCGCCAGCCGACGACAGGGGAATGAAAAACTGTTTTTT. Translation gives CASRRQGNEKLFF.

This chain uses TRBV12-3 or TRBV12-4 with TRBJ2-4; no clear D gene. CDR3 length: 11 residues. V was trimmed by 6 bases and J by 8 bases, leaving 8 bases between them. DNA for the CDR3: TGTGCCAGCAGCCGCAGCCACATTCAGTACTTC. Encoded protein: CASSRSHIQYF.

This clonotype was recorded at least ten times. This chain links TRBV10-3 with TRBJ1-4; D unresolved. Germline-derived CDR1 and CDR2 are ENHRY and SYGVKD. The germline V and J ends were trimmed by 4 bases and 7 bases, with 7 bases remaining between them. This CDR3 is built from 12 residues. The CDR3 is CAISVSSEKLFF. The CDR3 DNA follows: TGTGCCATCAGTGTGAGCTCTGAAAAACTGTTTTTT.

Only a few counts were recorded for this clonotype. The CDR3, as DNA: TGTGCCGCCAGTGAGATGGGGACTAGCATAAATGAGCAGTTCTTC. It specifies CAASEMGTSINEQFF. The chain couples TRBV10-3 to TRBJ2-1; 9 nucleotides match TRBD2. Germline values: CDR1 ENHRY, CDR2 SYGVKD. V trimming: 11 bases; J trimming: 7 bases; junction bases outside the gene matches: 15. The CDR3 spans 15 residues.

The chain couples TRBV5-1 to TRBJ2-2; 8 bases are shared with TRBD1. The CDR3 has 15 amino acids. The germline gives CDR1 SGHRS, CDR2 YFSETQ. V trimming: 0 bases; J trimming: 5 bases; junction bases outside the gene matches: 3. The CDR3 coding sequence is TGCGCCAGCAGCTTGGATCAGGGGGCAACCGGGGAGCTGTTTTTT. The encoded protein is CASSLDQGATGELFF.

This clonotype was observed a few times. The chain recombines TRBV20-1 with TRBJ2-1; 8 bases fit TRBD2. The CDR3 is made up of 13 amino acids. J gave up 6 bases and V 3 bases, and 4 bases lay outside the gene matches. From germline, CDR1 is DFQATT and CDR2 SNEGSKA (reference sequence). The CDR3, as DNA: TGCAGTGCTAGTAAGAGCGGGGGCAATGAGCAGTTCTTC. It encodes CSASKSGGNEQFF.